The entry below describes one T cell receptor (beta chain). This specimen belongs to a study of CD8 T cells in Susac syndrome. Reverse transcription used roughly 0.5 to 1 ug RNA and random hexamers. TCRdb reprocessed the immunoSEQ multiplex PCR reads via MiXCR and lists one record per CDR3 protein. Altogether around 80,000 distinct CDR3 sequences are present, roughly 90% being singletons, with the ten largest covering less than 0.6%. CD8+ and CD4+ blood T cells underwent TCR beta sequencing. Per the germline V gene, CDR1 is GTSNPN and CDR2 is SVGIG (reference sequence). Between the trimmed V and J ends, which lost 3 bases and 7 bases, there was a span of 10 bases. This CDR3 contains 12 residues.

Sequences were obtained from CD8+ T cells from PBMCs. The genes are TRBV30 and TRBJ2-1; perhaps TRBD2 as D (5 bases). The TCR comes from a human donor with multiple sclerosis. Here the CDR3 reads CAWSDGVNEQFF. CDR3 DNA sequence: TGTGCCTGGAGCGACGGGGTTAATGAGCAGTTCTTC. The full variable domain, its missing parts supplied by reference TRBV30 and TRBJ2-1, is SQTIHQWPATLVQPVGSPLSLECTVEGTSNPNLYWYRQAAGRGLQLLFYSVGIGQISSEVPQNLSASRPQDRQFILSSKKLLLSDSGFYLCAWSDGVNEQFFGPGTRLTVL.